This T cell receptor (beta chain) was obtained from a study of cytomegalovirus exposure and HLA in healthy donors. Worth noting for this clone: Antigen: not known. The sample contains more than one DNA sequence encoding this CDR3.

V lost 3 bases and J lost 7, with 15 bases in between. CDR1 LNHDA and CDR2 SQIVND come from the germline V gene (reference sequence). This CDR3 spans 15 amino acids. Study results and caveats: Several top significant clusters appeared, in a later analysis, to be linked to common viral pathogens. According to a later analysis, donors in an Asian-associated ancestry cluster reportedly had fewer N-insertions than the 666-donor mean. Some V segments could not be told apart, so they were left out, TRBV6-2 and TRBV6-3 among them. Apparent HLA restriction characterized most CMV-associated TCR beta chains in a later analysis.

The primer mix had 60 Vbeta and 13 Jbeta primers. Assay: immunoSEQ multiplex PCR; the TCRdb copy retains only in-frame clones and omits some. The sample carries 100,000 to 150,000 clones, roughly 8.6% recorded once. The receptor was isolated from a woman in her thirties or forties in good health and CMV-seropositive. The sequencing sample was made of PBMCs. The chain recombines TRBV19 with TRBJ1-4, with D tentatively TRBD1 (6 bases). CDR3: CASSIWTGGREKLFF. The CDR3 DNA reads as TGTGCCAGTAGTATTTGGACGGGGGGCCGTGAAAAACTGTTTTTT.